What follows are 8 T cell receptor beta chains derived from one specimen sequenced in a study of OX40 agonist ivuxolimab in advanced cancers. The protocol was immunoSEQ multiplex PCR, while the TCRdb copy is restricted to in-frame clones and leaves out a portion. The sample lists tens of thousands of clones, around four fifths occurring once. Sequenced here: CD4+ or CD8+ T cells sorted from blood, sampled in a trial of the OX40 agonist ivuxolimab. The receptors derive from an adult with an advanced solid tumor such as melanoma, head and neck, liver or kidney cancer.

The chain has TRBV27 and TRBJ2-7; 7 bases align to TRBD1. The V gene's germline CDR1 is MNHEY and CDR2 SMNVEV (reference sequence). The CDR3 is 13 residues long. Trimming at V came to 2 bases and at J to 5 bases, leaving 3 bases not matched to a gene. The CDR3 DNA sequence: TGTGCCAGCAGTTTAACAGGGGCCCACGAGCAGTACTTC. Its protein is CASSLTGAHEQYF.

This chain connects TRBV5-1 to TRBJ1-5, with D possibly being TRBD1 (6 bases). Germline CDR1 is SGHRS and CDR2 is YFSETQ. V was trimmed by 0 bases and J by 7 bases, leaving 11 bases between them. CDR3 length: 14 residues. DNA for the CDR3: TGCGCCAGCAGCTTGGTGGGGGGCCTACAGCCCCAGCATTTT. Protein product: CASSLVGGLQPQHF.

CDR3 bases: TGTGCCAGCAGCCGGACGACAGTGGGACTAGCGGCCCTTGAGCAGTTCTTC. Translating it yields CASSRTTVGLAALEQFF. The V and J genes are TRBV4-2 and TRBJ2-1; 11 bases fit TRBD2. J gave up 9 bases and V 4 bases, and 14 bases lay outside the gene matches. CDR3 size: 17 residues. In germline, CDR1 is LGHNA, CDR2 YNFKEQ.

The rearrangement uses TRBV25-1 and TRBJ2-3; D gene uncertain. This CDR3 contains 15 residues. V shed 2 bases and J shed 4 bases, with 13 bases lying between them. CDR1 MGHDK and CDR2 SYGVNS come from the germline V gene. The CDR3 sequence is CASSEGSRRADTQYF. The CDR3 nucleotides read TGTGCCAGCAGTGAAGGAAGCAGGCGAGCAGATACGCAGTATTTT. Full variable domain (remainder filled in from reference TRBV25-1 and TRBJ2-3): EADIYQTPRYLVIGTGKKITLECSQTMGHDKMYWYQQDPGMELHLIHYSYGVNSTEKGDLSSESTVSRIRTEHFPLTLESARPSHTSQYLCASSEGSRRADTQYFGPGTRLTVL.

This chain links TRBV5-1 with TRBJ1-3, with D unresolved. V lost 4 bases and J 0 bases, leaving 11 bases between the germline ends. The CDR3 loop spans 15 amino acids. Germline-derived CDR1 and CDR2 are SGHRS and YFSETQ. CDR3 nucleotides: TGCGCCAGCAGCCCCCGGGCCAGCTCTGGAAACACCATATATTTT. It is translated as CASSPRASSGNTIYF. Looking up the rest from reference TRBV5-1 and TRBJ1-3 gives the full variable domain: KAGVTQTPRYLIKTRGQQVTLSCSPISGHRSVSWYQQTPGQGLQFLFEYFSETQRNKGNFPGRFSGRQFSNSRSEMNVSTLELGDSALYLCASSPRASSGNTIYFGEGSWLTVV.

The chain is built from TRBV14 and TRBJ1-6, with no clear D. CDR1 is SGHDN, CDR2 FVKESK, per germline. V dropped 3 bases and J dropped 12 bases, with 15 bases sitting between them. CDR3 length equals 14 residues. The CDR3 DNA follows: TGTGCCAGCAGCCATTTGGGGAGCGCAGGACCCCTCCACTTT. As protein: CASSHLGSAGPLHF.

The chain employs TRBV5-1 and TRBJ2-7; tentatively, D is TRBD1 (5 bases). The CDR3 totals 14 residues. Germline V CDR1 and CDR2: SGHRS, YFSETQ. Trimming removed 4 bases at V and 6 bases at J, with 17 bases between. The CDR3 reads CASSVGRGKGEQYF. The CDR3 DNA follows: TGCGCCAGCAGCGTGGGTAGGGGAAAAGGCGAGCAGTACTTC.

The CDR3 region is CASSIGDRVGKLFF. In nucleotides, the CDR3 is TGTGCCAGCTCAATTGGGGACAGGGTCGGAAAACTGTTTTTT. The V gene is TRBV18, the J gene TRBJ1-4, with TRBD1 identical over 9 bases. This CDR3 spans 14 amino acids. V lost 5 bases and J lost 10; bases outside the gene matches: 8. Germline loops: CDR1 KGHSH, CDR2 LQKENI. The variable domain in full, with the rest retrieved from reference TRBV18 and TRBJ1-4, is NAGVMQNPRHLVRRRGQEARLRCSPMKGHSHVYWYRQLPEEGLKFMVYLQKENIIDESGMPKERFSAEFPKEGPSILRIQQVVRGDSAAYFCASSIGDRVGKLFFGSGTQLSVL.